This T cell receptor beta chain is drawn from a study of OX40 agonist ivuxolimab in advanced cancers. Study summary: Earlier treatment with anti-PD-1, anti-PD-L1 or anti-CTLA-4 was permitted, and around 36% had received some. Study observations and caveats: At 0.1 to 3.0 mg/kg and by week 6, CD4+ and CD8+ T cells in the blood had expanded clonally.

Assay: immunoSEQ multiplex PCR; the TCRdb copy retains only in-frame clones and omits some. This table has approximately 74,000 clones, more than 70% appearing once. Unmatched junction bases numbered 11, after V lost 6 bases and J lost 5 bases. CDR3 length: 16 residues. CDR1 and CDR2 from the germline V gene are KGHSH and LQKENI. Turning to this clone: Its antigen is not identified.

Sequencing was performed on CD4+ or CD8+ T cells sorted from blood, taken in a trial of the OX40 agonist ivuxolimab. The source is an adult with an advanced solid tumor such as melanoma, head and neck, liver or kidney cancer. This rearrangement joins TRBV18 to TRBJ2-2; 8 bases are a match to TRBD1. The CDR3 DNA reads as TGTGCCAGCTCTTATAGACAGGGGCGCCTAACCGGGGAGCTGTTTTTT. Its translation is CASSYRQGRLTGELFF. The full variable domain, its missing parts supplied by reference TRBV18 and TRBJ2-2, is NAGVMQNPRHLVRRRGQEARLRCSPMKGHSHVYWYRQLPEEGLKFMVYLQKENIIDESGMPKERFSAEFPKEGPSILRIQQVVRGDSAAYFCASSYRQGRLTGELFFGEGSRLTVL.